These T cell receptor beta chains were read from a single sample in a study of identical twins. MiXCR, run by TCRdb on the 5' RACE reads, gives a single entry per CDR3 protein. The sample includes under 250,000 distinct CDR3 sequences, over 9.5% seen only once; the top ten take about 4.1%. Another study also made use of these data, one on yellow fever vaccine responses in identical twins.

Sequencing used memory (CD45RO+) T cells sorted from blood. Receptors originate from a woman aged 18-29 years in good health. Each CDR3 is given with its conserved first and last residue. Each record gives: clone size, D gene, V gene, J gene, CDR3 protein, CDR3 DNA. D genes are given only for firm matches. The size of a clone is reported for some rows only, either as once, few or many, or as a class for expanded clones.

few	NA	TRBV28	TRBJ2-2	CASSLFRNTGELFF	TGTGCCAGCAGTTTATTTCGGAACACCGGGGAGCTGTTTTTT
NA	NA	TRBV20-1	TRBJ2-3	CSARGGWRDLTDTQYF	TGCAGTGCGAGGGGTGGCTGGCGGGATCTCACAGATACGCAGTATTTT
NA	TRBD1	TRBV5-6	TRBJ2-3	CASSVVGRGKTTDTQYF	TGTGCCAGCAGCGTGGTGGGCAGGGGGAAGACTACAGATACGCAGTATTTT
few	TRBD2	TRBV20-1	TRBJ2-3	CSVGGTSGRVADTQYF	TGCAGTGTAGGAGGGACTAGCGGGCGAGTGGCAGATACGCAGTATTTT
few	NA	TRBV3-1	TRBJ1-2	CASSQDRGDLYGYTF	TGTGCCAGCAGCCAAGATCGGGGGGATCTCTATGGCTACACCTTC
NA	NA	TRBV5-1	TRBJ2-3	CASSRRTSTDTQYF	TGCGCCAGCAGCCGTCGGACCAGCACAGATACGCAGTATTTT
many	NA	TRBV12-3/TRBV12-4	TRBJ2-4	CASSFPRGIQYF	TGTGCCAGCAGTTTTCCCAGAGGCATTCAGTACTTC
many	NA	TRBV9	TRBJ2-2	CASSTRDFPNTGELFF	TGTGCCAGCAGCACAAGGGACTTCCCGAACACCGGGGAGCTGTTTTTT
few	TRBD1	TRBV6-2/TRBV6-3	TRBJ1-5	CASSYFGQGNNQPQHF	TGTGCCAGCAGTTACTTCGGACAGGGTAATAATCAGCCCCAGCATTTT
few	TRBD1	TRBV6-2/TRBV6-3	TRBJ2-1	CASSYDRGQGFF	TGTGCCAGCAGTTACGACAGGGGGCAGGGGTTCTTC
few	TRBD2	TRBV6-2/TRBV6-3	TRBJ2-5	CASSYLGLANRETQYF	TGTGCCAGCAGTTATTTGGGACTAGCGAATCGGGAGACCCAGTACTTC
few	TRBD2	TRBV5-5	TRBJ2-3	CASSFEAPSGPADTQYF	TGTGCCAGCAGCTTTGAGGCCCCTAGCGGGCCGGCAGATACGCAGTATTTT
few	TRBD2	TRBV3-1	TRBJ2-3	CASSRLAGTTDTQYF	TGTGCCAGCAGCCGGCTAGCGGGAACCACAGATACGCAGTATTTT
few	TRBD1	TRBV12-3/TRBV12-4	TRBJ2-2	CASRPDGTGAHTGELFF	TGTGCCAGCAGACCCGACGGGACAGGTGCTCACACCGGGGAGCTGTTTTTT
many	TRBD1	TRBV27	TRBJ1-2	CASRRQGGLFGYTF	TGTGCCAGCAGGCGGCAGGGGGGTCTCTTCGGCTACACCTTC
few	NA	TRBV5-1	TRBJ2-3	CASSPFTTDTQYF	TGCGCCAGCAGCCCATTTACCACAGATACGCAGTATTTT
NA	TRBD1	TRBV7-7	TRBJ2-5	CASSLQGAYLETQYF	TGTGCTAGCAGCTTACAGGGGGCGTACTTGGAGACCCAGTACTTC
few	NA	TRBV20-1	TRBJ1-5	CSARMSNQPQHF	TGCAGTGCGAGAATGAGTAATCAGCCCCAGCATTTT
NA	NA	TRBV28	TRBJ1-5	CASSRDNSNQPQHF	TGTGCCAGCAGCCGCGACAACAGCAATCAGCCCCAGCATTTT
NA	NA	TRBV30	TRBJ2-3	CAWSITDTQYF	TGTGCCTGGAGTATAACAGATACGCAGTATTTT
few	TRBD1	TRBV24-1	TRBJ2-5	CATGQGMSETQYF	TGTGCCACCGGACAGGGGATGAGTGAGACCCAGTACTTC
many	TRBD1	TRBV27	TRBJ2-7	CASSPRDSIYEQYF	TGTGCCAGCAGTCCCCGGGACAGCATCTACGAGCAGTACTTC
few	NA	TRBV2	TRBJ2-7	CASSEEQGPVGGEQYF	TGTGCCAGCAGTGAAGAGCAGGGGCCAGTCGGGGGTGAGCAGTACTTC
few	NA	TRBV20-1	TRBJ2-3	CSARHTPDTQYF	TGCAGTGCTAGACATACTCCGGATACGCAGTATTTT
many	TRBD1	TRBV5-1	TRBJ1-1	CASSPTGQAATEAFF	TGCGCCAGCAGCCCTACTGGACAGGCCGCCACTGAAGCTTTCTTT
many	NA	TRBV20-1	TRBJ1-5	CSATTVGRNQPQHF	TGCAGTGCTACTACAGTGGGACGCAATCAGCCCCAGCATTTT
few	TRBD2	TRBV29-1	TRBJ2-1	CSVTSGVTFNEQFF	TGCAGCGTTACTAGCGGGGTAACTTTCAATGAGCAGTTCTTC
few	NA	TRBV7-9	TRBJ2-6	CASSPTVGGGANVLTF	TGTGCCAGCAGCCCCACCGTCGGTGGGGGGGCCAACGTCCTGACTTTC
many	NA	TRBV7-9	TRBJ1-1	CASSLASGGTEAFF	TGTGCCAGCAGCTTAGCGTCAGGAGGCACTGAAGCTTTCTTT
many	TRBD2	TRBV27	TRBJ2-7	CASSLNSGGTYEQYF	TGTGCCAGCAGTTTAAACAGCGGGGGAACCTACGAGCAGTACTTC
NA	TRBD2	TRBV11-2	TRBJ2-1	CASSPRPTSGGNNEQFF	TGTGCCAGCAGCCCCCGACCGACTAGCGGGGGAAACAATGAGCAGTTCTTC
NA	NA	TRBV27	TRBJ1-2	CASSPTTNYGYTF	TGTGCCAGCAGTCCGACAACTAACTATGGCTACACCTTC
NA	TRBD2	TRBV5-1	TRBJ2-1	CASSFSSGRANEQFF	TGCGCCAGCAGTTTCTCTAGCGGGAGGGCCAATGAGCAGTTCTTC
few	NA	TRBV6-2/TRBV6-3	TRBJ1-1	CASSYSPVSEAFF	TGTGCCAGCAGTTACTCTCCCGTGAGCGAAGCTTTCTTT
many	TRBD2	TRBV12-3/TRBV12-4	TRBJ2-1	CASSSRGGWYNEQFF	TGTGCCAGCAGTTCGAGGGGAGGGTGGTACAATGAGCAGTTCTTC
NA	TRBD2	TRBV12-3/TRBV12-4	TRBJ2-7	CASSFGEGGEQYF	TGTGCCAGCAGTTTCGGGGAGGGCGGCGAGCAGTACTTC
NA	NA	TRBV5-4	TRBJ2-6	CASSGGGVSGANVLTF	TGTGCCAGCAGTGGAGGGGGCGTAAGCGGGGCCAACGTCCTGACTTTC
few	TRBD1	TRBV7-2	TRBJ1-5	CASSAQGLDQPQHF	TGTGCCAGCAGCGCACAGGGGCTTGATCAGCCCCAGCATTTT
few	NA	TRBV18	TRBJ2-1	CASSIRRGNEQFF	TGTGCCAGCTCAATCCGGCGTGGCAATGAGCAGTTCTTC
NA	NA	TRBV12-3/TRBV12-4	TRBJ1-1	CASSQGISVNTEAFF	TGTGCCAGCAGTCAGGGGATTTCCGTGAACACTGAAGCTTTCTTT
few	NA	TRBV9	TRBJ2-3	CASSVGVLFTDTQYF	TGTGCCAGCAGCGTAGGGGTTCTATTCACAGATACGCAGTATTTT
many	NA	TRBV27	TRBJ1-1	CATAKVWDTEAFF	TGTGCCACCGCGAAGGTCTGGGACACTGAAGCTTTCTTT
few	NA	TRBV6-1	TRBJ2-3	CASSEALEQDTQYF	TGTGCCAGCAGTGAAGCGCTCGAGCAAGATACGCAGTATTTT
many	TRBD2	TRBV20-1	TRBJ2-7	CSARTSYEQYF	TGCAGTGCGAGGACTAGCTACGAGCAGTACTTC
many	NA	TRBV27	TRBJ2-2	CASETGNTGELFF	TGTGCCAGCGAAACAGGGAACACCGGGGAGCTGTTTTTT
many	NA	TRBV4-3	TRBJ2-7	CASSQDPPPSPYEQYF	TGCGCCAGCAGCCAAGACCCACCCCCGAGCCCCTACGAGCAGTACTTC
NA	TRBD2	TRBV19	TRBJ2-1	CASSMSPSGRVGQFF	TGTGCCAGTAGTATGTCGCCTAGCGGGAGGGTTGGGCAGTTCTTC
few	NA	TRBV5-6	TRBJ1-2	CASSLWYRDIEYGYTF	TGTGCCAGCAGCTTGTGGTATAGGGACATCGAGTATGGCTACACCTTC
few	NA	TRBV20-1	TRBJ2-6	CSARQDSGANVLTF	TGCAGTGCTAGGCAAGACTCTGGGGCCAACGTCCTGACTTTC
few	NA	TRBV6-4	TRBJ2-1	CASSDSPGTSINEQFF	TGTGCCAGCAGTGACTCGCCCGGGACTTCCATCAATGAGCAGTTCTTC
many	NA	TRBV4-3	TRBJ2-7	CASSQEMTNEQYF	TGCGCCAGCAGCCAAGAAATGACCAACGAGCAGTACTTC
NA	NA	TRBV28	TRBJ2-1	CASSFSEGSYNEQFF	TGTGCCAGCAGTTTCTCGGAAGGCTCCTACAATGAGCAGTTCTTC
NA	NA	TRBV7-2	TRBJ1-2	CASSLRMRNYGYTF	TGTGCCAGCAGCTTACGGATGAGAAACTATGGCTACACCTTC